The next 31 T cell receptor beta chains were all read from a single sample in a study of shared clonotypes between healthy human individuals. The repertoire was sequenced with immunoSEQ multiplex PCR; TCRdb's copy has only in-frame clones and lacks some. The sample holds some 2,400,000 clones, approximately 96% seen once. Material for sequencing was naive CD4+ T cells sorted from blood. The sample's subset: CD45RA+ positively selected. The receptors come from a man between 18 and 29 years old in good health.

The chain links TRBV5-4 to TRBJ1-1, with D maybe TRBD1 (5 bases). Trimming cost V 4 bases and J 5 bases, with 18 bases left between them. The CDR3 covers 15 residues. The V gene's germline CDR1 is SGHNT and CDR2 YYREEE (reference sequence). The CDR3 sequence: CASSTAGTPGTEAFF. The CDR3, as DNA: TGTGCCAGCAGCACGGCCGGGACCCCGGGAACTGAAGCTTTCTTT.

The chain carries TRBV5-1 and TRBJ2-3, with 7 bases fitting TRBD2. The CDR3 runs 14 residues. Trimming cost V 6 bases and J 2 bases; bases outside gene matches: 6. Germline lookup yields CDR1 SGHRS and CDR2 YFSETQ. CDR3 loop: CASKRGGDTDTQYF. The CDR3 bases are TGCGCCAGCAAGCGGGGCGGGGACACAGATACGCAGTATTTT.

This chain connects TRBV11-2 to TRBJ2-3, with D possibly being TRBD2 (6 bases). The germline CDR1 and CDR2 sequences are SGHAT and FQNNGV. V lost 3 bases to trimming and J lost 0 bases, with 13 bases between them. The CDR3 loop spans 16 amino acids. The CDR3 spells CASSLNGRSSTDTQYF. The CDR3 nucleotides are TGTGCCAGCAGCTTGAACGGGAGATCGAGCACAGATACGCAGTATTTT.

About this clone itself: Possible read error: a much larger clone is one base away. The V call is TRBV6-5, the J call TRBJ1-2, with D possibly being TRBD1 (5 bases). Germline CDR1 MNHEY, CDR2 SVGAGI. CDR3 length: 12 amino acids. CDR3 in DNA: TGTGCCAACAGTTACCGGGGGGATGGCTACACCTTC. Translating gives CANSYRGDGYTF.

This clone came up once. This CDR3 is also generated by other DNA sequences in the sample. The chain combines TRBV19 with TRBJ2-7; 12 nucleotides agree with TRBD1. The CDR3 totals 14 residues. Germline V gene lookup returns CDR1 LNHDA and CDR2 SQIVND (reference sequence). Losses at the gene ends were 4 bases for V and 7 bases for J; bases not matched to a gene: 5. CDR3: CASSTGTGGGEQYF. In DNA form, the CDR3 reads TGTGCCAGTAGTACCGGGACAGGGGGCGGGGAGCAGTACTTC.

The rearrangement joins TRBV10-3 to TRBJ2-7; D not resolved. The V and J ends lost 0 bases and 4 bases respectively, with 19 bases between them. CDR3 length: 17 residues. Germline CDR1 and CDR2: ENHRY and SYGVKD. This CDR3 is CAISESVIALSPYEQYF. In DNA form, the CDR3 reads TGTGCCATCAGTGAGTCGGTGATAGCTCTCTCCCCTTACGAGCAGTACTTC.

The rearrangement uses TRBV6-1 and TRBJ2-5; D possibly corresponds to TRBD2 (5 bases). The germline V and J ends were trimmed by 4 bases and 5 bases, with 11 bases remaining between them. In germline, CDR1 is MNHNS, CDR2 SASEGT. This CDR3 spans 13 amino acids. CDR3: CASSALLAETQYF. The CDR3 nucleotides read TGTGCCAGCAGTGCACTCTTAGCGGAGACCCAGTACTTC.

This chain connects TRBV27 to TRBJ2-2; D is ambiguous. The ends were cut back, 3 bases at V and 6 bases at J, with 14 bases in the middle. Germline values: CDR1 MNHEY, CDR2 SMNVEV (reference sequence). The CDR3 consists of 15 residues. CDR3 coding DNA: TGTGCCAGCAGTTTTAGATCCACAACCTCCGGGGAGCTGTTTTTT. Translation: CASSFRSTTSGELFF.

This clone was seen just once. The chain joins TRBV5-4 to TRBJ2-3, with 7 bases matching TRBD1. Germline-derived CDR1 and CDR2 are SGHNT and YYREEE (reference sequence). Trimming took 5 bases from V and 6 from J; bases not matched to a gene: 21. CDR3 length equals 18 residues. In nucleotides, the CDR3 is TGTGCCAGCAGTCACAGGGGCCTCCTTAACTTCTCCACCGATACGCAGTATTTT. The encoded protein is CASSHRGLLNFSTDTQYF.

The V call is TRBV19, the J call TRBJ2-2, with 9 nucleotides matching TRBD1. This CDR3 spans 16 amino acids. J gave up 1 base and V 5 bases, and 5 bases lay outside the gene matches. The V gene's germline CDR1 is LNHDA and CDR2 SQIVND (reference sequence). This CDR3 reads CASSAGQGMNTGELFF. The CDR3 nucleotides read TGTGCCAGTAGTGCTGGACAGGGGATGAACACCGGGGAGCTGTTTTTT.

The chain employs TRBV10-3 and TRBJ1-5; D unresolved. Trimming stripped 3 bases from V and 5 bases from J, with 8 bases between. The CDR3 runs 13 residues. The germline gives CDR1 ENHRY, CDR2 SYGVKD. The CDR3 DNA is TGTGCCATCAGTGATCTTAGAGATCAGCCCCAGCATTTT. As protein: CAISDLRDQPQHF.

As for this clone: Other DNA sequences in the same sample also yield this CDR3. This chain connects TRBV5-1 to TRBJ1-4, with D possibly TRBD1 on 5 matching bases. The CDR3 consists of 15 residues. V was clipped by 0 bases and J by 6 bases, with 12 bases between them. From germline, CDR1 is SGHRS and CDR2 YFSETQ. The CDR3 loop is CASSLAAGRDEKLFF. CDR3 DNA: TGCGCCAGCAGCTTGGCGGCGGGACGGGATGAAAAACTGTTTTTT. Based on the CDR3 plus reference TRBV5-1 and TRBJ1-4, the full variable domain is KAGVTQTPRYLIKTRGQQVTLSCSPISGHRSVSWYQQTPGQGLQFLFEYFSETQRNKGNFPGRFSGRQFSNSRSEMNVSTLELGDSALYLCASSLAAGRDEKLFFGSGTQLSVL.

The chain has TRBV7-8 and TRBJ2-5, with 11 bases identical to TRBD1. V lost 2 bases and J lost 5; bases outside the gene matches: 7. Germline-derived CDR1 and CDR2 are SGHVS and FQNEAQ. The CDR3 is 16 amino acids. The CDR3 here is CASSLKRTGGRETQYF. The CDR3 DNA reads as TGTGCCAGCAGCTTAAAGAGGACAGGGGGCAGGGAGACCCAGTACTTC.

The V call is TRBV28, the J call TRBJ1-4; D not resolved. Trimming pared 1 base from V and 0 bases from J, leaving 6 bases between. Germline lookup yields CDR1 MDHEN and CDR2 SYDVKM. CDR3 size: 15 residues. For the CDR3, the DNA is TGTGCCAGCAGTTTATCGAAACCAACTAATGAAAAACTGTTTTTT. Translating gives CASSLSKPTNEKLFF.

The chain recombines TRBV9 with TRBJ1-2; D is unresolved. The CDR3 extends over 16 amino acids. Per germline, CDR1 SGDLS and CDR2 YYNGEE. Trimming cost V 3 bases and J 4 bases, with 19 bases left between them. The CDR3 bases are TGTGCCAGCAGCGCCGGAGTAAGTTCTAGAGCCTATGGCTACACCTTC. Its translation: CASSAGVSSRAYGYTF.

The count of this clone is one. The chain links TRBV18 to TRBJ1-6, with 9 bases matching TRBD1. The trim removed 3 bases at V and 7 bases at J, leaving 7 bases unmatched. CDR3 size: 16 residues. Germline V gives CDR1 KGHSH, CDR2 LQKENI. DNA for the CDR3: TGTGCCAGCTCACCTTTACCGGGACAGGGAAATTCACCCCTCCACTTT. Amino acid sequence: CASSPLPGQGNSPLHF.

The chain employs TRBV5-4 and TRBJ2-7; D remains ambiguous. CDR3 size: 15 residues. Looked up from germline, CDR1 is SGHNT and CDR2 is YYREEE (reference sequence). Trimming left V 0 bases short and J 5 bases short, with 15 bases between. The CDR3 sequence: CASSLVPDTWNEQYF. CDR3 DNA: TGTGCCAGCAGCTTGGTGCCTGATACTTGGAACGAGCAGTACTTC.

This chain uses TRBV5-1 with TRBJ1-4; D is ambiguous. Looked up from germline, CDR1 is SGHRS and CDR2 is YFSETQ. The CDR3 loop spans 13 amino acids. V was trimmed by 5 bases and J by 3 bases, leaving 8 bases between them. The CDR3 protein is CASREGSNEKLFF. CDR3 DNA sequence: TGCGCCAGCAGGGAGGGTTCTAATGAAAAACTGTTTTTT. The variable domain in full, with the rest retrieved from reference TRBV5-1 and TRBJ1-4, is KAGVTQTPRYLIKTRGQQVTLSCSPISGHRSVSWYQQTPGQGLQFLFEYFSETQRNKGNFPGRFSGRQFSNSRSEMNVSTLELGDSALYLCASREGSNEKLFFGSGTQLSVL.

The chain links TRBV29-1 to TRBJ2-1; 11 bases are a match to TRBD2. Germline assignment: CDR1 SQVTM and CDR2 ANQGSEA. The V gene end was trimmed by 6 bases and the J gene end by 4 bases; junction bases not matched to a gene: 8. This CDR3 contains 15 residues. CDR3 nucleotide sequence: TGCAGCGTGGCGTTTCGACTAGCGGGATACAATGAGCAGTTCTTC. Translating it yields CSVAFRLAGYNEQFF.

With respect to this clone: Other DNA sequences in the sample encode the same CDR3. J is TRBJ2-3 and V is TRBV5-1; 8 bases agree with TRBD2. CDR3 length: 15 amino acids. The junction had 1 base not matched to a gene; V was cut back by 0 bases and J by 1 base. Looked up from germline, CDR1 is SGHRS and CDR2 is YFSETQ. The CDR3 coding sequence is TGCGCCAGCAGCTTGGTTAGCGGGGGCACAGATACGCAGTATTTT. Translated: CASSLVSGGTDTQYF.

The chain carries TRBV28 and TRBJ1-2, with D perhaps matching TRBD1 (6 bases). The CDR3 covers 15 residues. With 5 bases removed from V and 7 bases from J, the gap between germline ends came to 20 bases. Germline CDR1 is MDHEN and CDR2 is SYDVKM. CDR3 nucleotide sequence: TGTGCCAGCAGTGAACCCTCGGGGGCGAGGATTGGCTACACCTTC. This sequence encodes CASSEPSGARIGYTF.

The chain uses TRBV30 and TRBJ1-2, with D hard to call. CDR3 length: 12 amino acids. The germline V and J ends were trimmed by 2 bases and 4 bases, with 8 bases remaining between them. Germline CDR1 and CDR2: GTSNPN and SVGIG (reference sequence). CDR3 residues: CAWSRAVYGYTF. The DNA for the CDR3 is TGTGCCTGGAGTAGGGCTGTCTATGGCTACACCTTC.

V gene TRBV10-2 combines with J gene TRBJ2-1, with 7 nucleotides matching TRBD2. The CDR3 runs to 16 residues. V lost 8 bases and J lost 0; bases outside the gene matches: 10. The germline V gene encodes CDR1 WSHSY and CDR2 SAAADI. As DNA, the CDR3 is TGCGCCAGCGGGCAGGCCCGCGGGAGCTCCTACAATGAGCAGTTCTTC. It specifies CASGQARGSSYNEQFF.

The rearrangement joins TRBV5-1 to TRBJ1-1; 7 nucleotides align to TRBD1. This CDR3 has 13 amino acids. The germline V gene encodes CDR1 SGHRS and CDR2 YFSETQ. Unmatched junction bases numbered 8, after V lost 5 bases and J lost 7 bases. Here the CDR3 DNA reads TGCGCCAGCAGTTTTACAGGGGACAGTGAAGCTTTCTTT. Amino acids: CASSFTGDSEAFF.

This sequence joins TRBV7-8 and TRBJ1-1; D remains ambiguous. The CDR3 extends over 11 amino acids. Germline lookup yields CDR1 SGHVS and CDR2 FQNEAQ. V shed 5 bases and J shed 10 bases, with 11 bases lying between them. The CDR3 DNA sequence: TGTGCCAGCAGCCCATCGGAGGTAGCTTTCTTT. As protein: CASSPSEVAFF.

In its sample, this clone was seen once. V and J are TRBV6-1 and TRBJ2-7; D perhaps matches TRBD1 (7 bases). With 2 bases removed from V and 0 bases from J, the gap between germline ends came to 11 bases. The CDR3 extends over 15 amino acids. CDR1 is MNHNS and CDR2 is SASEGT in the germline V gene. The CDR3 DNA sequence: TGTGCCAGCAGTGAACAGGGGGGCCTCTCCTACGAGCAGTACTTC. It encodes CASSEQGGLSYEQYF.

V is TRBV5-1 and J is TRBJ2-2; perhaps TRBD2 as D (5 bases). V was clipped by 5 bases and J by 5 bases, with 16 bases between them. The CDR3 has 15 amino acids. From germline, CDR1 is SGHRS and CDR2 YFSETQ. Written as DNA, the CDR3 is TGCGCCAGCAGTTTCATCGCTCCGGGAACCGGGGAGCTGTTTTTT. Encoded protein: CASSFIAPGTGELFF.

As for this clone: The sample holds other DNA sequences that translate to the same CDR3. This rearrangement joins TRBV11-2 to TRBJ2-7; TRBD2 aligns across 7 bases. The trim removed 1 base at V and 1 base at J, leaving 1 base unmatched. The V gene's germline CDR1 is SGHAT and CDR2 FQNNGV. The CDR3 is 14 amino acids. The CDR3 sequence: CASSLGGGSYEQYF. The CDR3 region has the DNA TGTGCCAGCAGCTTAGGCGGGGGATCCTACGAGCAGTACTTC.

This clone has only one observation. This rearrangement joins TRBV6-5 to TRBJ2-7; no clear D gene. Per germline, CDR1 MNHEY and CDR2 SVGAGI. Trimming removed 6 bases at V and 5 bases at J, with 8 bases between. The CDR3 spans 11 residues. CDR3: CASRRNDEQYF. The DNA for the CDR3 is TGTGCCAGCAGACGGAACGACGAGCAGTACTTC.

A note on this clone: Different DNA sequences within this sample yield the same CDR3. This chain links TRBV27 with TRBJ2-6; D ambiguous. In germline, CDR1 is MNHEY, CDR2 SMNVEV (reference sequence). CDR3 length: 15 amino acids. V lost 4 bases to trimming and J lost 2 bases, with 9 bases between them. The CDR3 DNA is TGTGCCAGCAGTTCCACGGGCGCTGGGGCCAACGTCCTGACTTTC. Translated, it gives CASSSTGAGANVLTF.

The gene calls are TRBV6-1 and TRBJ1-4; D is perhaps TRBD1 (5 bases). In germline, CDR1 is MNHNS, CDR2 SASEGT. This CDR3 has 16 amino acids. V lost 1 base to trimming and J lost 8 bases, with 17 bases between them. CDR3 coding DNA: TGTGCCAGCAGTGAAGTGGCCCCGGGGCAGGGAGAAAAACTGTTTTTT. Translating it yields CASSEVAPGQGEKLFF.